This TCR beta chain came from a study of T-cell reconstitution after alpha-beta-depleted transplantation in children. The V end was cut by 5 bases, the J end by 4 bases, with 13 bases between. Germline values: CDR1 SGHVS, CDR2 FQNEAQ. The CDR3 covers 14 residues. This clonotype was counted ten times or more. A library of TCRbeta sequences, prepared with unique molecular identifiers, was generated. TCRdb called the PCR reads again in MiXCR, with one record for every CDR3 protein. The sample lists 70,000 to 95,000 distinct CDR3 sequences; 10% to 15% were seen once. This receptor was obtained from a human donor who donated a stem cell graft to a child with inherited bone marrow failure. The sequencing here drew on PBMCs from the stem cell graft donor, taken from the stem cell graft. The J gene is TRBJ2-3, the V gene TRBV7-8, with D possibly matching TRBD2 (6 bases). The CDR3 region is CASSQREAADTQYF. Here the CDR3 DNA reads TGTGCCAGCAGCCAAAGGGAGGCAGCAGATACGCAGTATTTT.